A selection of T cell receptor beta chains follows, all from one sample in a study of blood T cell repertoires in COVID-19. Profiling relied on immunoSEQ multiplex PCR, and the TCRdb table lists in-frame clones only, not all of them. Seen here are about 98,000 clones, 75% to 90% observed once, and the top ten hold around 4%. The specimen sequenced was peripheral blood. All receptors derive from a human donor in a cohort sampled during active COVID-19. Each CDR3 is given with its conserved first and last residue. Fields, in order: J gene, V gene, D gene, clone size, CDR3 protein, CDR3 DNA. A D gene is named only where the DNA matches it firmly. Part of the rows lack a size; the others show once, few, many or a class for expanded clones.

TRBJ2-1	TRBV24-1	NA	NA	CATSDTQGIHEQFF	TGTGCCACCAGTGATACACAGGGAATACATGAGCAGTTCTTC
TRBJ1-1	TRBV24-1	NA	NA	CATSDPGGGTEAFF	TGTGCCACCAGTGACCCGGGGGGGGGAACTGAAGCTTTCTTT
TRBJ2-4	TRBV7-9	NA	NA	CASSNYGVGLAKNIQYF	TGTGCCAGCAGCAATTACGGTGTGGGGCTAGCCAAAAACATTCAGTACTTC
TRBJ2-7	TRBV4-2	TRBD2	NA	CASSQETSGDYSYEQYF	TGTGCCAGCAGCCAAGAGACTAGCGGGGATTACTCCTACGAGCAGTACTTC
TRBJ2-2	TRBV2	TRBD1	NA	CASRRQGSFAGELFF	TGTGCCAGCCGAAGACAGGGGAGTTTCGCCGGGGAGCTGTTTTTT
TRBJ2-7	TRBV18	TRBD2	NA	CASSPQRTSGGSYEQYF	TGTGCCAGCTCACCACAGCGGACTAGCGGGGGGTCCTACGAGCAGTACTTC
TRBJ1-1	TRBV6-5	NA	NA	CASSYETDYTEAFF	TGTGCCAGCAGTTACGAGACTGACTACACTGAAGCTTTCTTT
TRBJ1-4	TRBV6-6	NA	NA	CASRDGRTHNEKLFF	TGTGCCAGCAGGGACGGACGGACTCATAATGAAAAACTGTTTTTT
TRBJ2-7	TRBV6-6	NA	NA	CASSGGLAVTYEQYF	TGTGCCAGCAGTGGGGGGCTAGCGGTTACCTACGAGCAGTACTTC
TRBJ2-7	TRBV7-2	TRBD1	NA	CASSSRDRGVYEQYF	TGTGCCAGCAGCTCCCGGGACAGGGGGGTCTACGAGCAGTACTTC
TRBJ1-4	TRBV4-1	NA	NA	CASSQLRGEKLFF	TGCGCCAGCAGTCAGCTTCGGGGGGAAAAACTGTTTTTT
TRBJ2-3	TRBV4-2	TRBD2	NA	CASSQDRGSSGDTDTQYF	TGTGCCAGCAGCCAAGATAGGGGCTCTAGCGGGGACACAGATACGCAGTATTTT
TRBJ2-1	TRBV13	NA	NA	CASSFARFGGPYNEQFF	TGTGCCAGCAGCTTTGCCCGCTTCGGGGGGCCCTACAATGAGCAGTTCTTC
TRBJ2-7	TRBV7-9	NA	NA	CASSPRGSYEQYF	TGTGCCAGCAGCCCAAGAGGTTCCTACGAGCAGTACTTC
TRBJ1-2	TRBV10-3	NA	NA	CAAGTPNYGYTF	TGTGCCGCAGGGACACCTAACTATGGCTACACCTTC
TRBJ1-4	TRBV6-5	NA	NA	CASIEVAGVEKLFF	TGTGCCAGCATCGAGGTGGCAGGGGTTGAAAAACTGTTTTTT
TRBJ1-2	TRBV14	NA	NA	CASSSTTDYGYTF	TGTGCCAGCAGCTCGACTACGGACTATGGCTACACCTTC
TRBJ1-5	TRBV3-1/TRBV3-2	NA	NA	CASSLGQLYQPQHF	TGTGCCAGCAGCCTCGGACAGCTATATCAGCCCCAGCATTTT
TRBJ1-1	TRBV9	NA	NA	CASSVTGSNTEAFF	TGTGCCAGCAGCGTAACAGGGTCTAACACTGAAGCTTTCTTT
TRBJ2-1	TRBV3-1/TRBV3-2	NA	NA	CASSPGLSYNEQFF	TGTGCCAGCAGCCCGGGACTTTCCTACAATGAGCAGTTCTTC
TRBJ2-5	TRBV7-2	TRBD1	NA	CASRSGQGGVQTQYF	TGTGCCAGCAGATCGGGACAGGGGGGAGTTCAGACCCAGTACTTC
TRBJ1-4	TRBV6-2/TRBV6-3	TRBD1	NA	CASSGRTGVSNEKLFF	TGTGCCAGCAGCGGAAGAACAGGGGTATCTAATGAAAAACTGTTTTTT
TRBJ2-7	TRBV5-1	NA	NA	CASSSRYEQYF	TGCGCCAGCAGCTCCCGCTACGAGCAGTACTTC
TRBJ2-5	TRBV3-1/TRBV3-2	NA	NA	CASSQNSGQETQYF	TGTGCCAGCAGCCAAAATAGCGGACAAGAGACCCAGTACTTC
TRBJ2-4	TRBV5-4	NA	NA	CASSPTPGLRQNIQYF	TGTGCCAGCAGCCCTACTCCGGGACTCCGGCAGAACATTCAGTACTTC
TRBJ2-1	TRBV12-3/TRBV12-4	NA	NA	CASSLPAAGEQFF	TGTGCCAGCTCCCTCCCGGCAGCGGGCGAGCAGTTCTTC
TRBJ2-7	TRBV6-2/TRBV6-3	NA	NA	CASSFGGVYEQYF	TGTGCCAGCAGTTTCGGAGGGGTCTACGAGCAGTACTTC
TRBJ2-7	TRBV10-3	TRBD2	NA	CAISTSGDSSYEQYF	TGTGCCATCAGTACTAGCGGGGACAGCTCCTACGAGCAGTACTTC
TRBJ2-5	TRBV18	TRBD1	NA	CASSPGQGQETQYF	TGTGCCAGCTCTCCGGGACAGGGCCAAGAGACCCAGTACTTC
TRBJ2-3	TRBV5-1	TRBD2	NA	CASSSPLDGGAGDTQYF	TGCGCCAGCAGCTCCCCGCTGGACGGGGGGGCCGGAGATACGCAGTATTTT
TRBJ2-3	TRBV5-4	NA	NA	CASSLVLGSDTQYF	TGTGCCAGCAGCTTGGTGCTAGGCTCAGATACGCAGTATTTT
TRBJ1-1	TRBV28	NA	NA	CASSFWEGTEAFF	TGTGCCAGCAGTTTCTGGGAGGGGACTGAAGCTTTCTTT
TRBJ2-5	TRBV7-2	TRBD2	NA	CASSPGGAQETQYF	TGTGCCAGCAGCCCCGGGGGGGCCCAAGAGACCCAGTACTTC
TRBJ2-7	TRBV6-2/TRBV6-3	TRBD2	NA	CASSYSRGLAGSYEQYF	TGTGCCAGCAGTTACTCGAGGGGACTAGCGGGATCCTACGAGCAGTACTTC
TRBJ1-2	TRBV6-6	TRBD1	few	CASSPEGQRIYGYTF	TGTGCCAGCAGTCCGGAGGGACAGAGAATCTATGGCTACACCTTC
TRBJ1-1	TRBV4-2	TRBD1	NA	CASSQPDRVGTEAFF	TGTGCCAGCAGCCAACCTGACAGGGTTGGCACTGAAGCTTTCTTT
TRBJ2-5	TRBV7-2	TRBD2	once	CASSLGLAEQETQYF	TGTGCCAGCAGCTTAGGACTAGCGGAACAAGAGACCCAGTACTTC
TRBJ1-2	TRBV3-1/TRBV3-2	TRBD1	NA	CASSQDRLGQGKNGYTF	TGTGCCAGCAGCCAAGATCGGCTCGGACAGGGTAAAAATGGCTACACCTTC
TRBJ2-3	TRBV10-3	TRBD2	NA	CAISLLAGPTDTQYF	TGTGCCATCAGTTTACTAGCGGGCCCCACAGATACGCAGTATTTT
TRBJ1-2	TRBV24-1	NA	once	CATSERQSNYGYTF	TGTGCCACCAGTGAAAGACAGTCTAACTATGGCTACACCTTC
TRBJ1-5	TRBV15	TRBD1	NA	CATSGRTGSVATQHF	TGTGCCACCAGCGGTCGGACAGGCTCTGTGGCGACCCAGCATTTT
TRBJ2-2	TRBV29-1	NA	NA	CSVKTSNTGELFF	TGCAGCGTTAAGACTTCCAACACCGGGGAGCTGTTTTTT
TRBJ2-1	TRBV7-2	TRBD2	NA	CASSLRGSWTSGGNEQFF	TGTGCCAGCAGCTTAAGGGGCTCTTGGACTAGCGGGGGCAATGAGCAGTTCTTC
TRBJ2-7	TRBV7-3	TRBD2	NA	CASSSRAGAYEQYF	TGTGCCAGCAGCTCGCGGGCGGGGGCCTACGAGCAGTACTTC
TRBJ1-2	TRBV12-3/TRBV12-4	NA	NA	CASSPPQLYGYTF	TGTGCCAGCAGTCCCCCCCAACTCTATGGCTACACCTTC
TRBJ1-2	TRBV6-4	NA	many	CASSSQGLGGYTF	TGTGCCAGCAGTTCCCAGGGACTCGGTGGCTACACCTTC
TRBJ2-5	TRBV7-6	NA	NA	CASSPQFGGQETQYF	TGTGCCAGCAGCCCCCAGTTTGGGGGGCAAGAGACCCAGTACTTC
TRBJ2-3	TRBV2	TRBD2	NA	CASCRTGGGVSTDTQYF	TGTGCCAGCTGCCGCACGGGGGGGGGAGTAAGCACAGATACGCAGTATTTT
TRBJ1-1	TRBV11-3	NA	NA	CASSSHRVVNTEAFF	TGTGCCAGCAGCTCTCACAGGGTAGTCAACACTGAAGCTTTCTTT
TRBJ2-7	TRBV2	TRBD2	NA	CASSESSTSGGYEQYF	TGTGCCAGCAGTGAGTCATCGACTAGCGGGGGCTACGAGCAGTACTTC
TRBJ1-4	TRBV5-1	TRBD1	NA	CASARGMDEKLFF	TGCGCCAGTGCCAGGGGGATGGATGAAAAACTGTTTTTT
TRBJ1-5	TRBV6-5	NA	NA	CASKRDITSNQPQHF	TGTGCCAGCAAGAGGGACATCACTAGCAATCAGCCCCAGCATTTT
TRBJ1-2	TRBV5-1	NA	NA	CASSLLTGDGWGYTF	TGCGCCAGCAGCTTACTCACGGGAGACGGCTGGGGCTACACCTTC
TRBJ2-2	TRBV5-1	TRBD1	few	CASSTGQPQNTGELFF	TGCGCCAGCAGCACGGGACAGCCTCAGAACACCGGGGAGCTGTTTTTT
TRBJ2-1	TRBV7-2	TRBD1	NA	CASSLGSGRGLEQFF	TGTGCCAGCAGCTTAGGATCGGGTAGGGGGCTGGAGCAGTTCTTC
TRBJ2-3	TRBV9	NA	NA	CASSALGQGTDTQYF	TGTGCCAGCAGCGCCCTGGGACAAGGCACAGATACGCAGTATTTT
TRBJ2-7	TRBV5-8	TRBD1	NA	CASSGKGQAYYEQYF	TGTGCCAGCAGCGGAAAGGGACAGGCTTACTACGAGCAGTACTTC
TRBJ1-4	TRBV4-2	TRBD1	NA	CASSQSGTGDEKLFF	TGTGCCAGCAGCCAATCGGGGACAGGGGATGAAAAACTGTTTTTT
TRBJ1-2	TRBV19	NA	few	CASSGRHYGYTF	TGTGCCAGTAGTGGCAGGCACTATGGCTACACCTTC
TRBJ2-7	TRBV4-1	TRBD2	NA	CASKRLAGGYYEQYF	TGCGCCAGCAAGAGACTAGCGGGGGGCTACTACGAGCAGTACTTC